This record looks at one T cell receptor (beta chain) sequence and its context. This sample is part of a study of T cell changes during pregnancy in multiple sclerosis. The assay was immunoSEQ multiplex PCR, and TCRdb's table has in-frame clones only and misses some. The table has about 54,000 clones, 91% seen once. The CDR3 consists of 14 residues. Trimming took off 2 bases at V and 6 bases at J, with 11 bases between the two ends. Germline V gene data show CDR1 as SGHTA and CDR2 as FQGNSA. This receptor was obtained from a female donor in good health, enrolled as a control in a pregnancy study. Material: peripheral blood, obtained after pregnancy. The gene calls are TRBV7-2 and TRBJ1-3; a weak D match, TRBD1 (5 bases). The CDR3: CASSLSREVNTIYF. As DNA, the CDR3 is TGTGCCAGCAGCTTAAGCAGGGAGGTAAACACCATATATTTT.